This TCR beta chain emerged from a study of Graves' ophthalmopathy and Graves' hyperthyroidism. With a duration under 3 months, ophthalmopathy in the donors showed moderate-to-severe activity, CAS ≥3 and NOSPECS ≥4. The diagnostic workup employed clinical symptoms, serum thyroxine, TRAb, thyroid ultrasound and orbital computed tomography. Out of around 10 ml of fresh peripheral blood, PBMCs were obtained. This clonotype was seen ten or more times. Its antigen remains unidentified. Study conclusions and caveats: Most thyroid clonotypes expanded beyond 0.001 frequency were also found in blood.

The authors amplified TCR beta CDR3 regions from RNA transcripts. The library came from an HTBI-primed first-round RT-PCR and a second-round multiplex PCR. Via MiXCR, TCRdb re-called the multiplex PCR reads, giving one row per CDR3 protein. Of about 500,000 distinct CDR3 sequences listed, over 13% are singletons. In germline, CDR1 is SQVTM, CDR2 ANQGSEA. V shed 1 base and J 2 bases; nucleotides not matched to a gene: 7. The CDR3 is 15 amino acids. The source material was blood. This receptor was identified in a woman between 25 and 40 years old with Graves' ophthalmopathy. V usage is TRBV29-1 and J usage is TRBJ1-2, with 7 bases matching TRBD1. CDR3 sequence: CSVEGDLTGNYGYTF. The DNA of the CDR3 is TGCAGCGTTGAAGGGGACCTGACAGGGAACTATGGCTACACCTTC.